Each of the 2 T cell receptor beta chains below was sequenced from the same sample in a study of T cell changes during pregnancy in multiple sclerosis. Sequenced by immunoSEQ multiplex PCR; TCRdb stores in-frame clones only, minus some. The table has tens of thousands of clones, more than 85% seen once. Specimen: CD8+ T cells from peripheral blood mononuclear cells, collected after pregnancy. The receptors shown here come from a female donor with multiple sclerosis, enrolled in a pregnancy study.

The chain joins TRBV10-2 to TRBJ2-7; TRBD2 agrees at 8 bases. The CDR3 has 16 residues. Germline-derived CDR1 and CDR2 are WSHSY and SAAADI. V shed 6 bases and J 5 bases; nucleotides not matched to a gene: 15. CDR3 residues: CASSLPAGEAWDEQYF. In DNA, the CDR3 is TGCGCCAGCAGCCTCCCAGCGGGAGAGGCATGGGACGAGCAGTACTTC.

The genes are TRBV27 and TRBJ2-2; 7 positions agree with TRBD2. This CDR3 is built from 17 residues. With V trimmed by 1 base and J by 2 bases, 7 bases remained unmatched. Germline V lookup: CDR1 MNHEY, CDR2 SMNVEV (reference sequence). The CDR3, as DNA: TGTGCCAGCAGTTTATGGTCGAGCGGGGTCAACACCGGGGAGCTGTTTTTT. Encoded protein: CASSLWSSGVNTGELFF.